This TCR beta chain was identified during a study of T cell responses to AZD1222 COVID-19 vaccine. Here immunoSEQ multiplex PCR was the method, and the copy in TCRdb shows in-frame clones only, minus some. The sample shows over 100,000 clones, approximately 90% of them seen only once. Comment on this clone: The antigen remains unidentified.

The CDR3 has 15 amino acids. J lost 8 bases, V lost 0 bases, and 8 bases had no gene match. Germline lookup yields CDR1 SGHRS and CDR2 YFSETQ. Findings and caveats of the study: Clonal diversity was possibly underestimated, and white British individuals and females predominated among donors. Mapped onto spike, vaccine-associated CD4 TCRs spanned it and were dominant at 160-218 and 743-854. Sampled repertoires all dated from after the peak T cell response.

Both about-4-week and about-12-week second-dose recipients were combined. The starting material was peripheral blood, obtained 28 days after the second AZD1222 dose. The origin of this receptor is an adult who received the AZD1222 COVID-19 vaccine. The rearrangement uses TRBV5-1 and TRBJ1-2; 9 bases line up with TRBD1. In DNA, the CDR3 is TGCGCCAGCAGCTTGGAACAGGGGGCATATAGGGGCTACACCTTC. Translating gives CASSLEQGAYRGYTF. Filled out from reference TRBV5-1 and TRBJ1-2, the complete variable domain reads KAGVTQTPRYLIKTRGQQVTLSCSPISGHRSVSWYQQTPGQGLQFLFEYFSETQRNKGNFPGRFSGRQFSNSRSEMNVSTLELGDSALYLCASSLEQGAYRGYTFGSGTRLTVV.